This T cell receptor (beta chain) originates from a study of T cell responses to AZD1222 COVID-19 vaccine. Overall study findings and caveats: Clonal diversity was possibly underestimated, and the donors were mostly white British, with more females.

The CDR3 consists of 15 residues. V was pared by 5 bases and J by 4 bases, with 17 bases between. CDR1 and CDR2 from the germline V gene are MNHEY and SVGAGI. Repertoires were generated with immunoSEQ multiplex PCR, while TCRdb's copy carries only in-frame clones and drops some. In the table there are 70,000 to 95,000 clones, around 84% of which are singletons. On this clone: Its antigen is unidentified.

This specimen consisted of peripheral blood, obtained on day 0 of AZD1222 vaccination. J is TRBJ1-1 and V is TRBV6-5; no firm D call. The sequence derives from an adult in good health. The CDR3 is CASSPRSGGSTEAFF. CDR3 sequence (DNA): TGTGCCAGCAGTCCCCGCTCCGGAGGATCCACTGAAGCTTTCTTT.